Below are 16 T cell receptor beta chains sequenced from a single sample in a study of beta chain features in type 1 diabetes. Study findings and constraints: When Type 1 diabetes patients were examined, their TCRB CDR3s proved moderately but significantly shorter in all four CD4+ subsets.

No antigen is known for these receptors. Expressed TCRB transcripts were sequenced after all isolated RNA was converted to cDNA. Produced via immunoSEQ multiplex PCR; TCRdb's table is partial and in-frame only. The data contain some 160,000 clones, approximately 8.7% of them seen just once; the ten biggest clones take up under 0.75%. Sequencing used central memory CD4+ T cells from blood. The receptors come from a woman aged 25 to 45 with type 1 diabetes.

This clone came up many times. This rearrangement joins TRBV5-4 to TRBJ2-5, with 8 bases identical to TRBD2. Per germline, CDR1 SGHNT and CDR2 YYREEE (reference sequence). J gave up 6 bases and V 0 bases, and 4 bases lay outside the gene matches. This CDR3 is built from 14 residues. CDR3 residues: CASSLVTSVQTQYF. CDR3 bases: TGTGCCAGCAGCTTGGTGACTAGCGTCCAGACCCAGTACTTC.

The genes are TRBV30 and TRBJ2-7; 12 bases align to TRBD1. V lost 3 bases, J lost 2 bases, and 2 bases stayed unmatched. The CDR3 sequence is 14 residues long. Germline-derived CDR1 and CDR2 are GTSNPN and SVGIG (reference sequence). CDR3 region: CAWRRDRGPYEQYF. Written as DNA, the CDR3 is TGTGCCTGGAGAAGGGACAGGGGGCCCTACGAGCAGTACTTC.

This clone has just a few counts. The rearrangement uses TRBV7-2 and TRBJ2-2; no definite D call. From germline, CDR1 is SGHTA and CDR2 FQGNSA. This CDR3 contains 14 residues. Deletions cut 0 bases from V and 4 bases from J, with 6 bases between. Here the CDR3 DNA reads TGTGCCAGCAGCTTAGCCCTCTTCACCGGGGAGCTGTTTTTT. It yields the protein CASSLALFTGELFF.

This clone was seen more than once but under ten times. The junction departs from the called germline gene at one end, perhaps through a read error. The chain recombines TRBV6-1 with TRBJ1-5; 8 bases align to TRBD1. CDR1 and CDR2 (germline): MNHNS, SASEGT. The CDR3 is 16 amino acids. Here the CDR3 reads CAISGQGGTSNQPQHF. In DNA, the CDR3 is TGTGCCATCAGTGGACAGGGAGGAACAAGCAATCAGCCCCAGCATTTT.

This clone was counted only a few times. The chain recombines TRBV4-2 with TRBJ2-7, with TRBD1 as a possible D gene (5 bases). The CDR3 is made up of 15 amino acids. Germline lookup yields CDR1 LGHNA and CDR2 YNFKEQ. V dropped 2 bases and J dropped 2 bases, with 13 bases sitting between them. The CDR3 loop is CASSQQGQLTYEQYF. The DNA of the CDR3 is TGTGCCAGCAGCCAACAGGGCCAGCTGACCTACGAGCAGTACTTC.

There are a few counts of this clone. The CDR3 loop is CASSLAGADQPQHF. The CDR3 DNA is TGCGCCAGCAGCTTGGCAGGGGCCGATCAGCCCCAGCATTTT. The rearrangement uses TRBV5-1 and TRBJ1-5, with a possible D match to TRBD1 (6 bases). The V gene lost 0 bases and the J gene lost 5 bases, with 9 bases spanning the gap. Germline assignment: CDR1 SGHRS and CDR2 YFSETQ. The length of the CDR3 is 14 residues.

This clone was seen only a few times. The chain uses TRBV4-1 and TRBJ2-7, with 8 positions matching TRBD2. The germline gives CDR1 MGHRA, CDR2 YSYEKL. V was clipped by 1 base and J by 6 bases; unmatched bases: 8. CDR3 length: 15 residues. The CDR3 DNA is TGCGCCAGCAGCCAAGGTCAAGCGGGAGTGGTCGAGCAGTACTTC. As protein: CASSQGQAGVVEQYF.

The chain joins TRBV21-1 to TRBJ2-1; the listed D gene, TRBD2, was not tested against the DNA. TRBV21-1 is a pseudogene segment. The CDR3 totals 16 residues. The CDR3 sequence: CASSKNVASGRNEQFF. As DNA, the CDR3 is TGTGCCAGCAGCAAAAACGTCGCTAGCGGGAGGAATGAGCAGTTCTTC.

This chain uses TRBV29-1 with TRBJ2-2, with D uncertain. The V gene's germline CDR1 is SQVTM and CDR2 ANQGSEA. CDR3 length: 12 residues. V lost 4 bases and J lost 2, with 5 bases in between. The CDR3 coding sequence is TGCAGCGTTGGGCCCAACACCGGGGAGCTGTTTTTT. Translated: CSVGPNTGELFF.

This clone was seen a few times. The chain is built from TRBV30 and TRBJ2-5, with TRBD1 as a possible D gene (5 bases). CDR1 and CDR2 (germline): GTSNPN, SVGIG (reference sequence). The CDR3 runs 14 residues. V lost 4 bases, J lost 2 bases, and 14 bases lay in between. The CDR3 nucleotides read TGTGCCTGGACGGAAACAGGACGGCAAGAGACCCAGTACTTC. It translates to CAWTETGRQETQYF.

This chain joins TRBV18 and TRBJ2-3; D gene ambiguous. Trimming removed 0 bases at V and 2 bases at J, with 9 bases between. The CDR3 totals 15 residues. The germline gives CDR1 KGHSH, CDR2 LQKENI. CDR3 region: CASSPPARSTDTQYF. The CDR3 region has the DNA TGTGCCAGCTCACCACCGGCTAGGTCCACAGATACGCAGTATTTT. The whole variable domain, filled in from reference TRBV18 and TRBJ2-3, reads NAGVMQNPRHLVRRRGQEARLRCSPMKGHSHVYWYRQLPEEGLKFMVYLQKENIIDESGMPKERFSAEFPKEGPSILRIQQVVRGDSAAYFCASSPPARSTDTQYFGPGTRLTVL.

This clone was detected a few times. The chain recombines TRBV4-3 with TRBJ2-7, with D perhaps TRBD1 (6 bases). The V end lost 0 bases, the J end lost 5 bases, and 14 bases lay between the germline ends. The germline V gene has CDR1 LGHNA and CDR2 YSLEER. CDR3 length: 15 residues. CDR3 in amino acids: CASSQEHRDAHEQYF. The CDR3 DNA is TGCGCCAGCAGCCAAGAGCACAGGGACGCCCACGAGCAGTACTTC.

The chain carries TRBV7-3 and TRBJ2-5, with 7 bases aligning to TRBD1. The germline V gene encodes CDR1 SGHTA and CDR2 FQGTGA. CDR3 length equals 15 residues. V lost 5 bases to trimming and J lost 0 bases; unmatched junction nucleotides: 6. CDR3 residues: CASSRTGTDQETQYF. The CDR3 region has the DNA TGTGCCAGCAGCCGAACCGGGACAGACCAAGAGACCCAGTACTTC.

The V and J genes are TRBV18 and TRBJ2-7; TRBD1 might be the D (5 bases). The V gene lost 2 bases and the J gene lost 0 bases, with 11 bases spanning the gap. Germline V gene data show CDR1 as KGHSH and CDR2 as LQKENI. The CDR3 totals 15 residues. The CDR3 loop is CASSPWQGHSYEQYF. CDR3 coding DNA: TGTGCCAGCTCACCATGGCAGGGCCACTCCTACGAGCAGTACTTC.

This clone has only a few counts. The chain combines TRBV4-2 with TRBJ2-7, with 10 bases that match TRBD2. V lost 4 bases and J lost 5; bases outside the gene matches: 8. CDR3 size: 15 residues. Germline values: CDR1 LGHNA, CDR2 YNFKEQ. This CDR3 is CASSPRGAGGDEQYF. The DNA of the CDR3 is TGTGCCAGCAGCCCGAGGGGAGCGGGAGGGGACGAGCAGTACTTC.

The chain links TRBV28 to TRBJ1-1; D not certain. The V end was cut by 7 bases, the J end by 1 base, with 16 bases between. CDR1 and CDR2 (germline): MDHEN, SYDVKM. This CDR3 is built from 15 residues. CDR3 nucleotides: TGTGCCAGCACCGAAGCGCTAGGCTCGAACACTGAAGCTTTCTTT. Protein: CASTEALGSNTEAFF.